This record looks at one TCR beta chain sequence and its context. Donors in the study were healthy people who gave bone marrow. These data originate in a study of cytomegalovirus exposure and HLA in healthy donors. The CDR3 consists of 14 residues. V was shortened by 4 bases and J by 1 base, with 11 bases between the two germline ends. The germline V gene encodes CDR1 SGHRS and CDR2 YFSETQ. PCR primers comprised 60 Vbeta and 13 Jbeta primers. Profiling relied on immunoSEQ multiplex PCR, and the TCRdb table lists in-frame clones only, not all of them. The sample holds about 130,000 clones, roughly 80% seen once.

The specimen sequenced was PBMCs. The receptor was isolated from a boy younger than 18 in good health and CMV-seronegative. This rearrangement joins TRBV5-1 to TRBJ1-1, with a possible D match to TRBD1 (5 bases). The CDR3, as DNA: TGCGCCAGCAGCGCGGGGCCGACGAACACTGAAGCTTTCTTT. As protein: CASSAGPTNTEAFF.